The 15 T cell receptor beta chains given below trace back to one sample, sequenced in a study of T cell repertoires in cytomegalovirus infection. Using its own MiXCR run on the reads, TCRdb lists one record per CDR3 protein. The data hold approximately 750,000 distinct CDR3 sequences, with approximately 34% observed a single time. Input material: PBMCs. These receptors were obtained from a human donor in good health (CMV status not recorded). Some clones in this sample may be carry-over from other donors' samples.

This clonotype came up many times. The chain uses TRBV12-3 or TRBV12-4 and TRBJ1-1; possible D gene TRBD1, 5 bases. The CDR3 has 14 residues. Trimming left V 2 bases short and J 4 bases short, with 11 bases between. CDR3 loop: CASSLFTGGTEAFF. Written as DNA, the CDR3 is TGTGCCAGCAGTTTATTCACGGGGGGCACTGAAGCTTTCTTT.

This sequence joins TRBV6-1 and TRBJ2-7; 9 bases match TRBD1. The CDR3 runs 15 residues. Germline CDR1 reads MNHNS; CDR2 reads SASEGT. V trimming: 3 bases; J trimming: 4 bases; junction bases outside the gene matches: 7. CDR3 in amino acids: CASSDAGTGRYEQYF. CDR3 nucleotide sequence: TGTGCCAGCAGTGACGCCGGGACAGGGAGATACGAGCAGTACTTC.

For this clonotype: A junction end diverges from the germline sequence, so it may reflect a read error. Here the CDR3 DNA reads TGTTCCAGCAGTCGGACTAGCGGGACCACCGGGGAGCTGTTTTTT. Protein product: CSSSRTSGTTGELFF. The V call is TRBV7-8, the J call TRBJ2-2; 12 positions match TRBD2. Germline values: CDR1 SGHVS, CDR2 FQNEAQ. CDR3 length equals 15 residues. Full variable domain (remainder filled in from reference TRBV7-8 and TRBJ2-2): GAGVSQSPRYKVAKRGQDVALRCDPISGHVSLFWYQQALGQGPEFLTYFQNEAQLDKSGLPSDRFFAERPEGSVSTLKIQRTQQEDSAVYLCSSSRTSGTTGELFFGEGSRLTVL.

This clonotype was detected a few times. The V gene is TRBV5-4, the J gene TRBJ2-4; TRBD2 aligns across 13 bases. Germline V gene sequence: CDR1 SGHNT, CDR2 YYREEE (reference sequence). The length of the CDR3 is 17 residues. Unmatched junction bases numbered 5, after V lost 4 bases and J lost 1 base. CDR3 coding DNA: TGTGCCAGCAGCCGTTGGACTAGCGGGAGCGCCAAAAACATTCAGTACTTC. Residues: CASSRWTSGSAKNIQYF.

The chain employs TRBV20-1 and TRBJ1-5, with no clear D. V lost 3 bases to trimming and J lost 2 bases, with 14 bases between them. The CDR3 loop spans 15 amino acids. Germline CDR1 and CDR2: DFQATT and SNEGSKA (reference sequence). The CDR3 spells CSAREARGGNQPQHF. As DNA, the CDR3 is TGCAGTGCTAGGGAGGCCCGTGGGGGCAATCAGCCCCAGCATTTT.

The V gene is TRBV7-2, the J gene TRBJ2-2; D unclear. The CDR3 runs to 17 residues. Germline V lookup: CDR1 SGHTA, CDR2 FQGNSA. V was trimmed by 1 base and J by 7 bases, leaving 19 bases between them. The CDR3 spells CASSLELERSSVGELFF. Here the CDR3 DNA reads TGTGCCAGCAGCTTAGAGTTGGAAAGGTCCTCGGTCGGGGAGCTGTTTTTT.

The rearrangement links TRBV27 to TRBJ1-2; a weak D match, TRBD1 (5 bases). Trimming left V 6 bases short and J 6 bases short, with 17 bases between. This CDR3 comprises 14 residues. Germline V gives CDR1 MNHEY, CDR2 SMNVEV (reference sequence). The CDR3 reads CASRGTGARDGYTF. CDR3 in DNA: TGTGCCAGCAGAGGGACTGGGGCGAGGGATGGCTACACCTTC.

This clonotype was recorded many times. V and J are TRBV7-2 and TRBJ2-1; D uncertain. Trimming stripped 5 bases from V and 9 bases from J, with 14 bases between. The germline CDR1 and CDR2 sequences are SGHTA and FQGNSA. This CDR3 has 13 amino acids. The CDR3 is CASSEPGLAEQFF. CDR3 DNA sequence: TGTGCCAGCAGCGAGCCGGGCCTCGCTGAGCAGTTCTTC.

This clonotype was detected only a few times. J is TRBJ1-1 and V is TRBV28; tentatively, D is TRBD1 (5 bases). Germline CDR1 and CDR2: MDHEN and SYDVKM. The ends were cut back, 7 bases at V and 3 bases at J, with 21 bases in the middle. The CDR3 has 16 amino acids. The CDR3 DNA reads TGTGCCAGCATTCCCCTCCGGGACCGAGTTTACACTGAAGCTTTCTTT. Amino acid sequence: CASIPLRDRVYTEAFF.

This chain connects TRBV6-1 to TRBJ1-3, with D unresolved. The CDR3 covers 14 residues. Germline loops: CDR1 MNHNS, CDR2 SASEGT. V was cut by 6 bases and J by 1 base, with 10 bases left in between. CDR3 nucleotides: TGTGCCAGCAGGCCCCTCGTGTCTGGAAACACCATATATTTT. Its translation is CASRPLVSGNTIYF.

This CDR3 reads CASSTGAGRGGYTF. In nucleotides, the CDR3 is TGTGCCAGCAGTACAGGGGCCGGGAGGGGTGGCTACACCTTC. The chain carries TRBV6-5 and TRBJ1-2, with TRBD1 identical over 7 bases. After removal of 5 bases from V and 7 bases from J, the junction contained 10 bases not matched to a gene. The CDR3 extends over 14 amino acids. Germline V gives CDR1 MNHEY, CDR2 SVGAGI.

This CDR3 reads CASSLGFGGKYNEQFF. The CDR3 nucleotides read TGTGCCAGCAGCTTAGGGTTCGGGGGGAAATACAATGAGCAGTTCTTC. J is TRBJ2-1 and V is TRBV11-3; the match to TRBD2 covers 7 bases. The CDR3 extends over 16 amino acids. Trimming took 1 base from V and 4 from J; bases not matched to a gene: 7. CDR1 is SGHNT, CDR2 YENEEA, per germline.

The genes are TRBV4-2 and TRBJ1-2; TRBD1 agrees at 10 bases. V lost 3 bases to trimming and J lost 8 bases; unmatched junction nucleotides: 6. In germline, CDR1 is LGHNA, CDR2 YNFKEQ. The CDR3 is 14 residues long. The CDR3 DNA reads TGTGCCAGCAGCCAGGGGACAGGGGAAGGGGGCTACACCTTC. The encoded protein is CASSQGTGEGGYTF.

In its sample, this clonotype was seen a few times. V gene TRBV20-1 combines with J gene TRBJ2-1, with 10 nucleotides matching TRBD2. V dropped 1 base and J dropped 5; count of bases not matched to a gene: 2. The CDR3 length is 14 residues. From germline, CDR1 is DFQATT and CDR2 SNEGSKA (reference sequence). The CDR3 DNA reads TGCAGTGCTAGAGCGCTAGCGGGAGACAATGAGCAGTTCTTC. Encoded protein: CSARALAGDNEQFF.

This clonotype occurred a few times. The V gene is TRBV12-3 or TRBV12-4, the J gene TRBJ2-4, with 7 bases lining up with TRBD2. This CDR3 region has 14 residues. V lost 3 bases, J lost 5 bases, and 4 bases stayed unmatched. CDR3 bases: TGTGCCAGCAGTTTTGGGAGGGTGGAAAACATTCAGTACTTC. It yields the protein CASSFGRVENIQYF.